This paragraph covers one T cell receptor (beta chain) sequence. Its antigen is still unknown. CDR3 length: 14 amino acids. Germline CDR1 and CDR2: LNHDA and SQIVND (reference sequence). V was cut by 5 bases and J by 0 bases, with 11 bases left in between. The data stem from a study of OX40 agonist ivuxolimab in advanced cancers. The wider study: Each dose-escalation patient presented with hepatocellular carcinoma, melanoma, renal cell or head and neck cancer. Checkpoint inhibitors had been given previously to around 38% of patients.

Blood specimens came from baseline, cycle 4 day 1, and cycle 7 day 1. Using immunoSEQ multiplex PCR, the repertoire was profiled, and TCRdb retains in-frame clones only, with some absent. The table records approximately 30,000 clones, roughly 79% of them present only once. The study's findings and limits: Patients who responded partially at 0.1-3.0 mg/kg showed clonal expansion ranking among the lowest.

This specimen was CD4+ or CD8+ T cells sorted from blood, taken in a trial of the OX40 agonist ivuxolimab. This clonotype originated in an adult with an advanced solid tumor such as melanoma, head and neck, liver or kidney cancer. This chain links TRBV19 with TRBJ2-7; tentatively, D is TRBD2 (5 bases). The CDR3 region has the DNA TGTGCCAGTAGTCTAGCAGGTTTCTCCTACGAGCAGTACTTC. Translation gives CASSLAGFSYEQYF. The variable domain in full, with the rest retrieved from reference TRBV19 and TRBJ2-7, is DGGITQSPKYLFRKEGQNVTLSCEQNLNHDAMYWYRQDPGQGLRLIYYSQIVNDFQKGDIAEGYSVSREKKESFPLTVTSAQKNPTAFYLCASSLAGFSYEQYFGPGTRLTVT.